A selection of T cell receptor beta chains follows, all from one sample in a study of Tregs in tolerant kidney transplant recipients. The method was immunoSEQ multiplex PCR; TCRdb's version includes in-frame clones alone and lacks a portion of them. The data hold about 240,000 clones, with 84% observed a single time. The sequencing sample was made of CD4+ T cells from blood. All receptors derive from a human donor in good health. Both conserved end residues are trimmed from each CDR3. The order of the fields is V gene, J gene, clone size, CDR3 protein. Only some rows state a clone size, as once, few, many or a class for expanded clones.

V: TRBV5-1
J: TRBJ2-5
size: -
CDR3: ASRAGLAGGETQY

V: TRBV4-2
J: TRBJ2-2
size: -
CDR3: ASSQVTPFLAGGWDTGELF

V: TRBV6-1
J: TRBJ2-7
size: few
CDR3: ATSREGTGMAEQY

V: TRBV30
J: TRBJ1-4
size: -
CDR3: AWSIPLGQNNEKLF

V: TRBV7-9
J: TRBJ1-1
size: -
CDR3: ASSFEGMINTEAF

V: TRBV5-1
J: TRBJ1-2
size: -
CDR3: ASSLEARAFLYT

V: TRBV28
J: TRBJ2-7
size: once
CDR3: ASRVSGRPYEQY

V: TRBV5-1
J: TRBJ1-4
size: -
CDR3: ASSPGTGGSEKLF

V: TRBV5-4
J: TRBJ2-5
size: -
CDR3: ASSFQREYQETQY

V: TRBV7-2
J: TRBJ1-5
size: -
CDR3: ASSLGLWNQPQH

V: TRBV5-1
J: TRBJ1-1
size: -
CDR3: ASSLTAGSTEAF

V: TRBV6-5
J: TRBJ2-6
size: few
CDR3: ASSFKISGANVLT

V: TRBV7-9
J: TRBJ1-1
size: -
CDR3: ASSLAAAS

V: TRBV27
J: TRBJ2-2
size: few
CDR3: ASSVLAGAGTGELF

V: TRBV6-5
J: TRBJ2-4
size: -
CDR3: ASSYGAGVAKNIQY

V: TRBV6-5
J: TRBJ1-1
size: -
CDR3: ASSRDRGRNTEAF

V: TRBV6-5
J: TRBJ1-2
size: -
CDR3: ASRGSGGPNYGYT

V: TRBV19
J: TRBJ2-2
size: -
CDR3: ASSMRTQNTGELF

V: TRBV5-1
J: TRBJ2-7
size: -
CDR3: ASSLVQGTSYEQY

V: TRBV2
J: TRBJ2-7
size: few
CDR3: ASSGAGGEQY

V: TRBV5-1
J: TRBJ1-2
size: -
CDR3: ASSLVGQGIFGYT

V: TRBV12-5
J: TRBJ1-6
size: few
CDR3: ASGLDGPRTSPLH

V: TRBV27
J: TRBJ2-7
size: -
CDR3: ASSLSRRADYEQY

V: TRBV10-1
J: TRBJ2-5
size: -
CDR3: ASSGATGVAETQY

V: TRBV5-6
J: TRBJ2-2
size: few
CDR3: ASSRRQGRTGELF

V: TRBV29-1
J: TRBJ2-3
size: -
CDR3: SLRRSAGGLDTQY

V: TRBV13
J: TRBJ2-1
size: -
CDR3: ASSFGLVPNEQF

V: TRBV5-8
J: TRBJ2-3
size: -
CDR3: ASSFGTAGPDTQY